The next 27 T cell receptor beta chains were all read from a single sample in a study of blood T cell repertoires in COVID-19. Profiling relied on immunoSEQ multiplex PCR, and the TCRdb table lists in-frame clones only, not all of them. The table shows over 25,000 clones, with 88% occurring only once. The sample was peripheral blood. These receptors originate from a man in his 70s with acute or convalescent COVID-19.

The chain recombines TRBV9 with TRBJ2-3; 10 bases are shared with TRBD2. Looked up from germline, CDR1 is SGDLS and CDR2 is YYNGEE. V was clipped by 1 base and J by 0 bases; unmatched bases: 8. This CDR3 has 18 amino acids. The CDR3 spells CASSVRTSGRFSTDTQYF. In DNA form, the CDR3 reads TGTGCCAGCAGCGTAAGGACTAGCGGTCGTTTTAGCACAGATACGCAGTATTTT.

This clone was seen a few times. V is TRBV29-1 and J is TRBJ1-2; TRBD1 might be the D (6 bases). Germline V gives CDR1 SQVTM, CDR2 ANQGSEA. The CDR3 consists of 12 residues. Trimming left V 6 bases short and J 8 bases short, with 16 bases between. DNA of the CDR3: TGCAGCGTCTGGGGGGGGGCACGCGGCTACACCTTC. Residues: CSVWGGARGYTF.

V gene TRBV20-1 combines with J gene TRBJ2-7; D perhaps matches TRBD2 (5 bases). The CDR3 has 11 amino acids. Looked up from germline, CDR1 is DFQATT and CDR2 is SNEGSKA (reference sequence). Here the CDR3 reads CRVGSSYEQYF. CDR3 nucleotides: TGCAGAGTTGGGAGTAGCTACGAGCAGTACTTC.

This sequence joins TRBV2 and TRBJ1-2; 9 bases are shared with TRBD1. V lost 5 bases to trimming and J lost 6 bases; unmatched junction nucleotides: 4. From germline, CDR1 is SNHLY and CDR2 FYNNEI. The CDR3 has 13 residues. CDR3 in DNA: TGTGCCAGCAGTCTACAGGGGGCGGATGGCTACACCTTC. Translated: CASSLQGADGYTF.

The chain combines TRBV27 with TRBJ1-4; TRBD1 agrees at 9 bases. With V trimmed by 5 bases and J by 7 bases, 5 bases remained unmatched. The CDR3 sequence is 14 residues long. CDR1 is MNHEY and CDR2 is SMNVEV in the germline V gene (reference sequence). CDR3 region: CASSPRTGAEKLFF. The CDR3 DNA reads TGTGCCAGCAGTCCTAGGACAGGGGCTGAAAAACTGTTTTTT. Combining the CDR3 with reference TRBV27 and TRBJ1-4 gives the whole variable domain EAQVTQNPRYLITVTGKKLTVTCSQNMNHEYMSWYRQDPGLGLRQIYYSMNVEVTDKGDVPEGYKVSRKEKRNFPLILESPSPNQTSLYFCASSPRTGAEKLFFGSGTQLSVL.

The V gene is TRBV12-3 or TRBV12-4, the J gene TRBJ1-1; D remains ambiguous. The V and J ends lost 8 bases and 0 bases respectively, with 10 bases between them. CDR3 size: 13 residues. CDR3 bases: TGTGCCAGCCGTACTACGGTGAACACTGAAGCTTTCTTT. Its translation: CASRTTVNTEAFF.

V usage is TRBV3-1 (or the pseudogene TRBV3-2) and J usage is TRBJ2-7; 7 positions agree with TRBD2. The V segment lost 6 bases and the J segment 6 bases; nucleotides outside the gene matches: 17. The CDR3 contains 16 residues. Germline loops: CDR1 LGHDT, CDR2 YNNKEL (reference sequence). The CDR3 protein is CASSINTSPWGGEQYF. CDR3 DNA: TGTGCCAGCAGTATCAATACTAGCCCCTGGGGGGGCGAGCAGTACTTC.

This clone occurred a few times. The V call is TRBV5-1, the J call TRBJ1-4; 7 bases agree with TRBD1. The V gene's germline CDR1 is SGHRS and CDR2 YFSETQ. This CDR3 spans 14 amino acids. Trimming took 5 bases from V and 6 from J; bases not matched to a gene: 7. In DNA form, the CDR3 reads TGCGCCAGCAGGTCGACAGGGATTGATGAAAAACTGTTTTTT. Protein: CASRSTGIDEKLFF.

This chain connects TRBV5-1 to TRBJ2-1; 12 nucleotides agree with TRBD2. The CDR3 spans 16 residues. Trimming cost V 4 bases and J 7 bases; bases outside gene matches: 9. Germline-derived CDR1 and CDR2 are SGHRS and YFSETQ. DNA for the CDR3: TGCGCCAGCAGCCCCGGAGCTAGCGGGAGGGTGAATGAGCAGTTCTTC. It translates to CASSPGASGRVNEQFF.

The V call is TRBV27, the J call TRBJ2-3, with a possible D match to TRBD2 (6 bases). The CDR3 is 15 residues long. Trimming removed 5 bases at V and 0 bases at J, with 12 bases between. The germline V gene encodes CDR1 MNHEY and CDR2 SMNVEV (reference sequence). Here the CDR3 DNA reads TGTGCCAGCAGTGCCTGGGCGGGGAGCACAGATACGCAGTATTTT. Amino acid sequence: CASSAWAGSTDTQYF.

The V gene is TRBV27, the J gene TRBJ1-6; a possible D gene is TRBD1 (5 bases). From germline, CDR1 is MNHEY and CDR2 SMNVEV (reference sequence). The CDR3 is 14 amino acids. V lost 2 bases to trimming and J lost 9 bases, with 11 bases between them. The CDR3 DNA is TGTGCCAGCAGTTTAGCCTTCGGGGGTTCACCCCTCCACTTT. Its translation is CASSLAFGGSPLHF.

This sequence joins TRBV4-1 and TRBJ2-1, with TRBD1 matching over 7 bases. This CDR3 contains 19 residues. Germline V gives CDR1 MGHRA, CDR2 YSYEKL. V trimming: 2 bases; J trimming: 8 bases; junction bases outside the gene matches: 21. Written as DNA, the CDR3 is TGCGCCAGCAGCCAAACCCAAGACAGGGTAGGAGCAGACAGGGATGAGCAGTTCTTC. Translating gives CASSQTQDRVGADRDEQFF.

This clone was observed once. The rearrangement joins TRBV18 to TRBJ2-3, with 9 nucleotides matching TRBD2. The CDR3 is made up of 16 amino acids. The germline V gene has CDR1 KGHSH and CDR2 LQKENI. V gave up 5 bases and J gave up 0 bases; unmatched junction bases: 6. This CDR3 reads CASSDGLALSTDTQYF. The CDR3 DNA follows: TGTGCCAGCTCAGATGGACTAGCGCTTAGCACAGATACGCAGTATTTT.

The chain recombines TRBV10-2 with TRBJ2-3; 9 bases are a match to TRBD2. Germline V gives CDR1 WSHSY, CDR2 SAAADI. This CDR3 is built from 14 residues. J was trimmed by 4 bases and V by 8 bases; bases with no gene match: 7. This chain's CDR3 is CASRPSGIADTQYF. As DNA, the CDR3 is TGCGCCAGCCGGCCTAGCGGGATTGCAGATACGCAGTATTTT.

This clone was detected only once. V usage is TRBV19 and J usage is TRBJ2-3; 8 bases are shared with TRBD2. After removal of 3 bases from V and 6 bases from J, the junction contained 5 bases not matched to a gene. The V gene's germline CDR1 is LNHDA and CDR2 SQIVND (reference sequence). The CDR3 has 14 residues. CDR3 protein: CASSMGRGADTQYF. The CDR3 nucleotides read TGTGCCAGTAGTATGGGGCGGGGGGCGGATACGCAGTATTTT.

The gene calls are TRBV5-5 and TRBJ2-1; 8 bases align to TRBD2. Germline loops: CDR1 SGHKS, CDR2 YYEKEE (reference sequence). The V segment lost 6 bases and the J segment 6 bases; nucleotides outside the gene matches: 17. The CDR3 length is 17 residues. The CDR3 sequence: CASMVGASGRNGNEQFF. The CDR3 DNA follows: TGTGCCAGCATGGTCGGGGCTAGCGGGCGAAACGGCAATGAGCAGTTCTTC.

This clone was observed a handful of times. The rearrangement uses TRBV12-5 and TRBJ1-6, with 9 positions matching TRBD1. Germline-derived CDR1 and CDR2 are LGHNT and FRNRAP. There are 14 residues in the CDR3. Trimming at V came to 7 bases and at J to 7 bases, leaving 5 bases not matched to a gene. This chain's CDR3 is CASAATGGNSPLHF. CDR3 DNA sequence: TGTGCTAGTGCCGCGACAGGGGGGAATTCACCCCTCCACTTT.

The rearrangement links TRBV28 to TRBJ2-7; D remains unclear. Per the germline V gene, CDR1 is MDHEN and CDR2 is SYDVKM. The V gene lost 9 bases and the J gene lost 0 bases, with 9 bases spanning the gap. The CDR3 loop spans 12 amino acids. CDR3 in amino acids: CASYRSSYEQYF. The DNA of the CDR3 is TGTGCCAGTTACAGAAGCTCCTACGAGCAGTACTTC.

The rearrangement joins TRBV4-1 to TRBJ2-1; 13 nucleotides line up with TRBD2. The CDR3 contains 17 residues. The J segment lost 6 bases and the V segment lost 2 bases, leaving 7 bases of the junction unmatched. CDR1 MGHRA and CDR2 YSYEKL come from the germline V gene. The CDR3 reads CASSQRTSGSLSNEQFF. The CDR3 bases are TGCGCCAGCAGCCAACGGACTAGCGGGAGTCTTAGCAATGAGCAGTTCTTC.

The CDR3 here is CASSIVGVGTGELFF. As DNA, the CDR3 is TGTGCCAGTAGTATAGTAGGGGTGGGCACCGGGGAGCTGTTTTTT. V and J are TRBV19 and TRBJ2-2; possible D gene TRBD1, 5 bases. V lost 1 base, J lost 4 bases, and 10 bases lay in between. The germline gives CDR1 LNHDA, CDR2 SQIVND (reference sequence). The CDR3 sequence is 15 residues long.

The chain carries TRBV18 and TRBJ2-1, with TRBD2 matching over 8 bases. The CDR3 consists of 15 residues. The V gene's germline CDR1 is KGHSH and CDR2 LQKENI. Unmatched junction bases numbered 5, after V lost 2 bases and J lost 5 bases. The CDR3 loop is CASSPAAGGHNEQFF. The CDR3 DNA reads TGTGCCAGCTCACCAGCGGCGGGAGGACACAATGAGCAGTTCTTC. The variable domain in full, with the rest retrieved from reference TRBV18 and TRBJ2-1, is NAGVMQNPRHLVRRRGQEARLRCSPMKGHSHVYWYRQLPEEGLKFMVYLQKENIIDESGMPKERFSAEFPKEGPSILRIQQVVRGDSAAYFCASSPAAGGHNEQFFGPGTRLTVL.

The chain is built from TRBV2 and TRBJ2-3; perhaps TRBD2 as D (6 bases). Germline V gene data show CDR1 as SNHLY and CDR2 as FYNNEI. Trimming took 6 bases from V and 0 from J, leaving 7 bases between them. The CDR3 has 13 residues. In DNA form, the CDR3 reads TGTGCCAGCAGGGGGACTAGCACAGATACGCAGTATTTT. Translation gives CASRGTSTDTQYF. Based on the CDR3 plus reference TRBV2 and TRBJ2-3, the full variable domain is EPEVTQTPSHQVTQMGQEVILRCVPISNHLYFYWYRQILGQKVEFLVSFYNNEISEKSEIFDDQFSVERPDGSNFTLKIRSTKLEDSAMYFCASRGTSTDTQYFGPGTRLTVL.

The chain has TRBV10-3 and TRBJ1-1, with 9 bases identical to TRBD1. V dropped 8 bases and J dropped 6; count of bases not matched to a gene: 7. This CDR3 contains 13 residues. The germline V gene encodes CDR1 ENHRY and CDR2 SYGVKD. CDR3: CAIGQGIWSEAFF. The DNA of the CDR3 is TGTGCCATCGGACAGGGGATTTGGTCTGAAGCTTTCTTT.

The chain couples TRBV3-1 (or the pseudogene TRBV3-2) to TRBJ2-1; possibly TRBD2 for D (6 bases). The CDR3 is made up of 15 amino acids. CDR1 LGHDT and CDR2 YNNKEL come from the germline V gene (reference sequence). Trimming took 3 bases from V and 4 from J, leaving 13 bases between them. For the CDR3, the DNA is TGTGCCAGCAGCCAGGCGGGTAGCGGTTACAATGAGCAGTTCTTC. Amino acid sequence: CASSQAGSGYNEQFF.

V is TRBV5-1 and J is TRBJ2-5, with 9 bases lining up with TRBD2. The CDR3 length is 14 residues. The germline V gene encodes CDR1 SGHRS and CDR2 YFSETQ. The ends lost 4 bases at V and 5 bases at J; junction bases unmatched: 6. CDR3 nucleotide sequence: TGCGCCAGCAGCGACTCGACTAGCGGTGAGACCCAGTACTTC. This codes for CASSDSTSGETQYF.

The genes are TRBV15 and TRBJ1-5; no clear D. This CDR3 is built from 14 residues. Germline lookup yields CDR1 LNHNV and CDR2 YYDKDF (reference sequence). V lost 4 bases, J lost 2 bases, and 9 bases lay in between. The chain's CDR3 is CATSTQEGNQPQHF. Written as DNA, the CDR3 is TGTGCCACCAGCACCCAGGAGGGCAATCAGCCCCAGCATTTT.

V and J are TRBV4-1 and TRBJ2-7; weak D call: TRBD1 (5 bases). Germline V lookup: CDR1 MGHRA, CDR2 YSYEKL. The CDR3 spans 17 residues. V was trimmed by 0 bases and J by 1 base, leaving 16 bases between them. The CDR3 loop reads CASSQDPDSYLSYEQYF. The DNA of the CDR3 is TGCGCCAGCAGCCAAGACCCTGACAGTTATTTATCCTACGAGCAGTACTTC.